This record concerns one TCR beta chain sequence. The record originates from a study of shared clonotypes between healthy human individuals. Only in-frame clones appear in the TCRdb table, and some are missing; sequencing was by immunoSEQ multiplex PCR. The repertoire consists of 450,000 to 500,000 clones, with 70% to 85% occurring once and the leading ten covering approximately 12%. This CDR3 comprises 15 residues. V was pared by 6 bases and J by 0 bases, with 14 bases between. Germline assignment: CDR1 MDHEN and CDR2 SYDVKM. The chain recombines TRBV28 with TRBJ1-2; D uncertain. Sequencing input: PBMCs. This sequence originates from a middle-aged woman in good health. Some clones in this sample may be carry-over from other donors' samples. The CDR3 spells CASSDISTANYGYTF. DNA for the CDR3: TGTGCCAGCAGCGACATAAGCACAGCTAACTATGGCTACACCTTC.